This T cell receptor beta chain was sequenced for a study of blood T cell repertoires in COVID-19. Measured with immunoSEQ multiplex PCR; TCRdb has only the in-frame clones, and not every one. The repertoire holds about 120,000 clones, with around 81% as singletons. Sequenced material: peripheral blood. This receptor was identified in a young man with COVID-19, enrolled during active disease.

The CDR3 spells CASSTQLAGGRSYNEQFF. The CDR3 coding sequence is TGTGCCAGTAGTACCCAGCTAGCGGGGGGGCGGTCCTACAATGAGCAGTTCTTC. This chain joins TRBV19 and TRBJ2-1; 12 bases map to TRBD2. Germline-derived CDR1 and CDR2 are LNHDA and SQIVND (reference sequence). The CDR3 extends over 18 amino acids. The junction had 8 bases not matched to a gene; V was cut back by 4 bases and J by 1 base.